The 9 T cell receptor beta chains below were found in one sample sequenced in a study of T cell repertoires in cytomegalovirus infection. TCRdb reanalysed the reads using MiXCR and keeps one entry per CDR3 protein. This table has hundreds of thousands of distinct CDR3 sequences, 29% appearing once. The antigens of these receptors remain unknown. Specimen: cultured PBMCs, collected from culture after CMV antigen stimulation. These receptors all come from a human donor in good health (CMV status not recorded). Some clones in this sample may be carry-over from other donors' samples.

The genes are TRBV20-1 and TRBJ1-5; D is uncertain. The germline CDR1 and CDR2 sequences are DFQATT and SNEGSKA (reference sequence). The CDR3 contains 12 residues. V was clipped by 1 base and J by 2 bases, with 3 bases between them. CDR3 nucleotide sequence: TGCAGTGCTAGAGCTGGCAATCAGCCCCAGCATTTT. It specifies CSARAGNQPQHF.

The gene calls are TRBV5-1 and TRBJ2-5, with TRBD1 matching 11 bases. The V gene end was trimmed by 4 bases and the J gene end by 4 bases; junction bases not matched to a gene: 6. The germline V gene has CDR1 SGHRS and CDR2 YFSETQ. The CDR3 has 15 amino acids. The CDR3 DNA sequence: TGCGCCAGCAGCGTGGACAGGGGGCGCGGAGAGACCCAGTACTTC. This codes for CASSVDRGRGETQYF.

The chain links TRBV12-3 or TRBV12-4 to TRBJ2-2; TRBD2 matches at 13 bases. The ends lost 4 bases at V and 3 bases at J; junction bases unmatched: 8. The CDR3 consists of 18 residues. CDR3 sequence reads: CASSSAPGLAGDTGELFF. In DNA, the CDR3 is TGTGCCAGCAGTTCAGCCCCCGGACTAGCGGGAGACACCGGGGAGCTGTTTTTT.

The chain links TRBV7-9 to TRBJ2-4; D may be TRBD2 (5 bases). Germline assignment: CDR1 SEHNR and CDR2 FQNEAQ (reference sequence). The CDR3 totals 17 residues. V was shortened by 2 bases and J by 0 bases, with 14 bases between the two germline ends. The CDR3 bases are TGTGCCAGCAGCTTAAATGGCGGGCTCACAGCCAAAAACATTCAGTACTTC. This codes for CASSLNGGLTAKNIQYF. Looking up the rest from reference TRBV7-9 and TRBJ2-4 gives the full variable domain: DTGVSQNPRHKITKRGQNVTFRCDPISEHNRLYWYRQTLGQGPEFLTYFQNEAQLEKSRLLSDRFSAERPKGSFSTLEIQRTEQGDSAMYLCASSLNGGLTAKNIQYFGAGTRLSVL.

This chain links TRBV7-9 with TRBJ1-6, with TRBD1 as a possible D gene (5 bases). V was shortened by 10 bases and J by 7 bases, with 14 bases between the two germline ends. The germline V gene encodes CDR1 SEHNR and CDR2 FQNEAQ (reference sequence). The CDR3 is 13 amino acids. The CDR3: CATGTSGNSPLHF. The CDR3 DNA reads TGTGCCACCGGGACCAGCGGAAATTCACCCCTCCACTTT. Based on the CDR3 plus reference TRBV7-9 and TRBJ1-6, the full variable domain is DTGVSQNPRHKITKRGQNVTFRCDPISEHNRLYWYRQTLGQGPEFLTYFQNEAQLEKSRLLSDRFSAERPKGSFSTLEIQRTEQGDSAMYLCATGTSGNSPLHFGNGTRLTVT.

This clonotype was seen a handful of times. This rearrangement joins TRBV5-5 to TRBJ1-5, with 9 bases identical to TRBD1. Germline V gene sequence: CDR1 SGHKS, CDR2 YYEKEE (reference sequence). This CDR3 region has 18 residues. V dropped 3 bases and J dropped 1; count of bases not matched to a gene: 11. CDR3 protein: CASSYGTGGGYSNQPQHF. CDR3 nucleotide sequence: TGTGCCAGCAGCTACGGAACAGGGGGCGGTTACAGCAATCAGCCCCAGCATTTT. Together with reference TRBV5-5 and TRBJ1-5, the CDR3 gives the full variable domain: DAGVTQSPTHLIKTRGQQVTLRCSPISGHKSVSWYQQVLGQGPQFIFQYYEKEERGRGNFPDRFSARQFPNYSSELNVNALLLGDSALYLCASSYGTGGGYSNQPQHFGDGTRLSIL.

This clonotype has a handful of counts. The chain links TRBV20-1 to TRBJ2-6, with 9 nucleotides matching TRBD1. This CDR3 contains 16 residues. The trim removed 2 bases at V and 3 bases at J, leaving 5 bases unmatched. Germline-derived CDR1 and CDR2 are DFQATT and SNEGSKA (reference sequence). DNA for the CDR3: TGCAGTGCTAGACACAGGGGGCAAATTGGGGCCAACGTCCTGACTTTC. It is translated as CSARHRGQIGANVLTF.

There are a few counts of this clonotype. The chain recombines TRBV12-3 or TRBV12-4 with TRBJ2-3, with 9 bases that match TRBD1. The CDR3 is made up of 15 amino acids. With 6 bases clipped from V and 0 bases from J, the junction kept 4 bases outside the gene matches. CDR3 in amino acids: CASRGGQGSTDTQYF. The CDR3, as DNA: TGTGCCAGCAGGGGCGGACAGGGGAGCACAGATACGCAGTATTTT.

This clonotype has a handful of counts. This chain uses TRBV20-1 with TRBJ2-7; 8 bases map to TRBD2. This CDR3 has 14 amino acids. J lost 4 bases, V lost 1 base, and 6 bases had no gene match. Germline values: CDR1 DFQATT, CDR2 SNEGSKA (reference sequence). This CDR3 reads CSARGRLARYEQYF. The CDR3 nucleotides are TGCAGTGCTAGAGGCCGACTAGCGCGGTACGAGCAGTACTTC.